The rows below give T cell receptor beta chains drawn from one sample of a study of molecular identifiers for immune sequencing clone quantification. TCRdb used MiXCR to reprocess the PCR reads, holding one entry per CDR3 protein. The sample consists of 490,000 or so distinct CDR3 sequences, about 25% of them appearing once. What was sequenced was naive CD8+ T cells from blood, with Jurkat cell RNA spiked in. The receptors shown here come from a human donor in good health. Some libraries in this study had Jurkat cell RNA spiked in. Both conserved end residues are part of each CDR3. Each record gives: V gene, D gene, J gene, clone size, CDR3 protein, CDR3 DNA. D genes are given only for firm matches. Not every row has a clone size; where given, it reads once, few, many or a size class.

>TRBV5-1|NA|TRBJ2-7|many
CASSLDLLSYEQYF
TGCGCCAGCAGCCTGGACTTGCTCTCCTACGAGCAGTACTTC
>TRBV4-3|TRBD1|TRBJ1-5|many
CASSPGQGNQPQHF
TGCGCCAGCAGCCCGGGACAGGGCAATCAGCCCCAGCATTTT
>TRBV27|TRBD2|TRBJ2-7|NA
CASSFSLAGASYEQYF
TGTGCCAGCAGTTTTTCTCTAGCGGGAGCCTCCTACGAGCAGTACTTC
>TRBV3-1|NA|TRBJ2-7|NA
CASSSSSRLTYEQYF
TGTGCCAGCAGCTCGAGTAGCAGACTCACCTACGAGCAGTACTTC
>TRBV6-6|TRBD1|TRBJ2-7|NA
CASSSGQGNSYEQYF
TGTGCCAGCAGCTCGGGACAGGGCAATTCCTACGAGCAGTACTTC
>TRBV5-1|TRBD2|TRBJ2-7|few
CASSPSGSGPYEQYF
TGCGCCAGCAGTCCTAGCGGGTCCGGACCCTACGAGCAGTACTTC
>TRBV4-1|TRBD2|TRBJ2-3|many
CASSLRESTLAGSDTQYF
TGCGCCAGCAGCCTCCGAGAGAGTACCCTAGCGGGTTCGGATACGCAGTATTTT
>TRBV5-6|NA|TRBJ1-1|NA
CASSTTQRSWVEAFF
TGTGCCAGCAGCACTACACAGAGGTCTTGGGTTGAAGCTTTCTTT
>TRBV4-3|NA|TRBJ2-1|many
CASSQDARGYNEQFF
TGCGCCAGCAGCCAAGATGCCCGGGGGTACAATGAGCAGTTCTTC
>TRBV4-1|NA|TRBJ1-1|few
CASSPETETEAFF
TGCGCCAGCAGCCCGGAGACCGAGACTGAAGCTTTCTTT
>TRBV2|NA|TRBJ2-7|few
CASSGLGSSSYEQYF
TGTGCCAGCAGTGGGTTGGGCAGTAGCTCCTACGAGCAGTACTTC
>TRBV6-5|NA|TRBJ1-4|NA
CASSLLSGGGSDEKLFF
TGTGCCAGCAGTTTACTCTCCGGTGGGGGGAGCGATGAAAAACTGTTTTTT
>TRBV5-1|NA|TRBJ2-5|few
CASSLGQGRSETQYF
TGCGCCAGCAGCTTGGGCCAGGGTCGAAGTGAGACCCAGTACTTC
>TRBV4-2|TRBD2|TRBJ2-7|NA
CASSRGLADSYEQYF
TGTGCCAGCAGCCGTGGCCTAGCGGATTCCTACGAGCAGTACTTC
>TRBV7-2|NA|TRBJ2-1|few
CASSFHPPTRGGGNEQFF
TGTGCCAGCAGCTTCCACCCCCCTACTAGGGGGGGGGGGAATGAGCAGTTCTTC
>TRBV20-1|TRBD1|TRBJ1-1|few
CSARLQGDTEAFF
TGCAGTGCTAGATTACAGGGGGATACTGAAGCTTTCTTT
>TRBV3-1|NA|TRBJ2-5|few
CASSQDIGGPGTQETQYF
TGTGCCAGCAGCCAAGATATTGGGGGCCCCGGGACTCAAGAGACCCAGTACTTC
>TRBV7-3|TRBD2|TRBJ2-1|NA
CASSPNEILAGNNEQFF
TGTGCCAGCAGTCCCAACGAGATACTAGCGGGTAACAATGAGCAGTTCTTC
>TRBV30|TRBD2|TRBJ2-1|NA
CAWSVGLAGGRQVF
TGTGCCTGGAGTGTTGGACTAGCGGGAGGACGGCAGGTCTTC
>TRBV3-1|TRBD1|TRBJ2-3|few
CASSPQGAADTQYF
TGTGCCAGCAGCCCCCAGGGGGCCGCAGATACGCAGTATTTT
>TRBV4-1|NA|TRBJ2-2|NA
CASSPGPSRTGELFF
TGCGCCAGCAGCCCAGGACCTTCGCGCACCGGGGAGCTGTTTTTT
>TRBV20-1|TRBD2|TRBJ2-5|few
CSASFRRAGLGQETQYF
TGCAGTGCTAGCTTCAGGCGAGCTGGACTAGGCCAAGAGACCCAGTACTTC
>TRBV20-1|NA|TRBJ2-1|NA
CSNRDVSSYYEQFF
TGCAGTAATAGGGACGTAAGCTCCTACTATGAGCAGTTCTTC
>TRBV12-3/TRBV12-4|NA|TRBJ2-3|many
CASSQLVGVADTQYF
TGTGCCAGCAGTCAATTGGTGGGAGTTGCAGATACGCAGTATTTT
>TRBV4-3|TRBD1|TRBJ2-7|NA
CASSQQLGTGYYEQYF
TGCGCCAGCAGCCAACAACTTGGGACAGGGTACTACGAGCAGTACTTC
>TRBV6-6|NA|TRBJ1-1|NA
CASNIDPQMITEAFF
TGTGCCAGCAATATCGACCCCCAGATGATCACTGAAGCTTTCTTT